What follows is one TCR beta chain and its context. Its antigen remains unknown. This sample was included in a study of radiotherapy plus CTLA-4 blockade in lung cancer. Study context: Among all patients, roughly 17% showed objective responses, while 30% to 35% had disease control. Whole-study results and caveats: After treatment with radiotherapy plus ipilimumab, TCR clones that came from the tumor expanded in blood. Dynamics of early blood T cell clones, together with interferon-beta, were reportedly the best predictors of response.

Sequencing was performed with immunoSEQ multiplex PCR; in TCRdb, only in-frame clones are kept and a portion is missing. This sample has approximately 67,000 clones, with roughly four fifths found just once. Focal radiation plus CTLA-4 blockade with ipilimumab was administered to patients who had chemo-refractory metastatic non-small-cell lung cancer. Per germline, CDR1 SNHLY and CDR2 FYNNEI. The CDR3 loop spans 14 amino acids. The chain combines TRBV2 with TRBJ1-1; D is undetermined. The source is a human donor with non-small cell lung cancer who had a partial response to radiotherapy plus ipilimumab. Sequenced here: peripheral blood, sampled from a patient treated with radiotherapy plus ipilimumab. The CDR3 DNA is TGTGGGAATATTCCGAGGGAACTGAACACTGAAGCTTTCTTT. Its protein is CGNIPRELNTEAFF.